The 26 T cell receptor beta chains in this list originate from one sample, sequenced in a study of OX40 agonist ivuxolimab in advanced cancers. Libraries were prepared by immunoSEQ multiplex PCR; TCRdb keeps only in-frame clonotypes and omits some of them. The data hold about 77,000 clones, with roughly 84% observed a single time. The specimen was CD4+ or CD8+ T cells sorted from blood, collected in a trial of the OX40 agonist ivuxolimab. The receptors here all came from an adult with an advanced solid tumor such as melanoma, head and neck, liver or kidney cancer.

The chain links TRBV2 to TRBJ1-5; 7 nucleotides match TRBD1. The junction had 5 bases not matched to a gene; V was cut back by 5 bases and J by 4 bases. The CDR3 totals 14 residues. Germline CDR1 SNHLY, CDR2 FYNNEI. CDR3 in amino acids: CASSFGTANQPQHF. In DNA, the CDR3 is TGTGCCAGCAGTTTCGGGACAGCTAATCAGCCCCAGCATTTT.

This chain connects TRBV27 to TRBJ2-7, with D perhaps given as TRBD1 or TRBD2 (5 bases each). The ends were cut back, 7 bases at V and 5 bases at J, with 18 bases in the middle. This CDR3 has 14 residues. Per germline, CDR1 MNHEY and CDR2 SMNVEV (reference sequence). CDR3 protein: CASKPNVGTNEQYF. CDR3 nucleotide sequence: TGTGCCAGCAAACCGAATGTAGGGACGAACGAGCAGTACTTC.

The V and J genes are TRBV29-1 and TRBJ1-4; 9 nucleotides match TRBD1. The CDR3 sequence is 13 residues long. Germline trimming cut 7 bases from V and 7 bases from J; bases unmatched to any gene: 7. The germline CDR1 and CDR2 sequences are SQVTM and ANQGSEA. The CDR3 nucleotides are TGCAGCGGAACAGGGGGCCTGGGTGAAAAACTGTTTTTT. It translates to CSGTGGLGEKLFF.

The chain links TRBV28 to TRBJ2-7, with D unresolved. This CDR3 is 11 amino acids long. V dropped 6 bases and J dropped 7 bases, with 10 bases sitting between them. The germline V gene has CDR1 MDHEN and CDR2 SYDVKM. This CDR3 reads CASSPSWEQYF. The CDR3 DNA is TGTGCCAGCAGCCCTTCTTGGGAGCAGTACTTC.

The rearrangement uses TRBV28 and TRBJ1-2; perhaps TRBD1 as D (6 bases). There are 12 residues in the CDR3. V was shortened by 2 bases and J by 10 bases, with 11 bases between the two germline ends. CDR1 MDHEN and CDR2 SYDVKM come from the germline V gene. Here the CDR3 DNA reads TGTGCCAGCAGTTTACTGGACAGCGACTACACCTTC. Its translation: CASSLLDSDYTF.

The rearrangement uses TRBV9 and TRBJ2-7, with D perhaps matching TRBD2 (6 bases). The germline V gene encodes CDR1 SGDLS and CDR2 YYNGEE. CDR3 size: 15 residues. V dropped 2 bases and J dropped 6 bases, with 18 bases sitting between them. CDR3 sequence (DNA): TGTGCCAGCAGCGTCGGGACGGCGAAGGGAGGCGAGCAGTACTTC. Its translation: CASSVGTAKGGEQYF.

The chain has TRBV28 and TRBJ1-1, with D possibly TRBD1 on 5 matching bases. Trimming stripped 7 bases from V and 11 bases from J, with 26 bases between. CDR3 size: 15 residues. Germline V gives CDR1 MDHEN, CDR2 SYDVKM. This CDR3 reads CASTTVWAGTYLAFF. CDR3 coding DNA: TGTGCCAGCACCACTGTGTGGGCAGGGACCTATCTGGCTTTCTTT.

This clone was counted between two and nine times. The chain employs TRBV4-1 and TRBJ2-7; D possibly corresponds to TRBD1 (5 bases). Trimming removed 2 bases from V and 6 bases from J, with 11 bases in between. The CDR3 has 13 amino acids. Germline V CDR1 and CDR2: MGHRA, YSYEKL. Written as DNA, the CDR3 is TGCGCCAGCAGCCAATACAGGCCCGGCGAGCAGTACTTC. It yields the protein CASSQYRPGEQYF.

The V and J genes are TRBV2 and TRBJ2-1; the match to TRBD2 covers 11 bases. Germline lookup yields CDR1 SNHLY and CDR2 FYNNEI. V lost 7 bases to trimming and J lost 3 bases; unmatched junction nucleotides: 17. The CDR3 consists of 19 residues. CDR3 amino acids: CASTPGGLAGGLSYNEQFF. In DNA form, the CDR3 reads TGTGCCAGCACTCCCGGAGGTCTAGCGGGGGGCCTCAGCTACAATGAGCAGTTCTTC.

For the CDR3, the DNA is TGTGCCAGCAGTTTATTGCAGGGCGTGAACACCGGGGAGCTGTTTTTT. Its translation: CASSLLQGVNTGELFF. J is TRBJ2-2 and V is TRBV27, with TRBD1 as a possible D gene (5 bases). The V gene's germline CDR1 is MNHEY and CDR2 SMNVEV (reference sequence). CDR3 length: 16 residues. Trimming took 1 base from V and 1 from J, leaving 10 bases between them.

The CDR3 coding sequence is TGTGCCAGCAGTCCCGGGGAGTCGGCTAACTATGGCTACACCTTC. Translating gives CASSPGESANYGYTF. This sequence joins TRBV6-5 and TRBJ1-2; D is unresolved. The CDR3 runs 15 residues. Germline V gene sequence: CDR1 MNHEY, CDR2 SVGAGI. Between the trimmed V and J ends, which lost 5 bases and 0 bases, there was a span of 13 bases.

V and J are TRBV5-1 and TRBJ1-5; D unresolved. The germline gives CDR1 SGHRS, CDR2 YFSETQ. V was clipped by 3 bases and J by 0 bases, with 13 bases between them. CDR3 length equals 16 residues. CDR3 in DNA: TGCGCCAGCAGCTACGTCAGACCTATTAGCAATCAGCCCCAGCATTTT. Its translation: CASSYVRPISNQPQHF. Full variable domain (rest looked up from reference TRBV5-1 and TRBJ1-5): KAGVTQTPRYLIKTRGQQVTLSCSPISGHRSVSWYQQTPGQGLQFLFEYFSETQRNKGNFPGRFSGRQFSNSRSEMNVSTLELGDSALYLCASSYVRPISNQPQHFGDGTRLSIL.

The V gene is TRBV6-4, the J gene TRBJ2-1; D uncertain. Germline CDR1 MRHNA, CDR2 SNTAGT. V gave up 5 bases and J gave up 4 bases, with 9 bases separating them. This CDR3 region has 13 residues. The CDR3: CASSLERYNEQFF. In nucleotides, the CDR3 is TGTGCCAGCAGTCTTGAAAGGTACAATGAGCAGTTCTTC.

This clone appeared a single time. CDR3 in amino acids: CASSLPPDTQYF. The CDR3 DNA reads TGTGCCAGCAGTTTACCTCCAGATACGCAGTATTTT. This chain uses TRBV28 with TRBJ2-3, with D hard to call. CDR3 length equals 12 residues. Germline lookup yields CDR1 MDHEN and CDR2 SYDVKM. Trimming took 2 bases from V and 4 from J, leaving 4 bases between them.

The rearrangement uses TRBV6-5 and TRBJ1-1; no clear D gene. The V gene lost 6 bases and the J gene lost 1 base, with 12 bases spanning the gap. The CDR3 covers 14 residues. Germline-derived CDR1 and CDR2 are MNHEY and SVGAGI. The CDR3 region has the DNA TGTGCCAGCAGCTACGTCGGGCGGAACACTGAAGCTTTCTTT. It encodes CASSYVGRNTEAFF.

CDR3 nucleotides: TGTGCCAGCAGCCCCTCGGCGTTCGAGCAGTACTTC. This codes for CASSPSAFEQYF. The chain combines TRBV2 with TRBJ2-7; D uncertain. Trimming shortened V by 6 bases and J by 6 bases, and 12 bases separated the two germline ends. The CDR3 has 12 amino acids. From germline, CDR1 is SNHLY and CDR2 FYNNEI.

This rearrangement joins TRBV6-1 to TRBJ1-5; D not certain. The CDR3 contains 13 residues. CDR1 is MNHNS, CDR2 SASEGT, per germline. V shed 6 bases and J shed 2 bases, with 8 bases lying between them. This chain's CDR3 is CASREQRNQPQHF. The CDR3 DNA reads TGTGCCAGCAGAGAACAGCGCAATCAGCCCCAGCATTTT.

The chain combines TRBV6-5 with TRBJ1-1; maybe TRBD1 (5 bases). The germline V gene has CDR1 MNHEY and CDR2 SVGAGI. The V gene lost 3 bases and the J gene lost 5 bases, with 19 bases spanning the gap. CDR3 length: 16 residues. The CDR3 DNA reads TGTGCCAGCAGTTATAACCCGGGACGCCCGGGGACTGAAGCTTTCTTT. As protein: CASSYNPGRPGTEAFF.

V and J are TRBV6-5 and TRBJ1-2, with D possibly being TRBD1 (6 bases). V was trimmed by 6 bases and J by 7 bases, leaving 15 bases between them. There are 13 residues in the CDR3. Germline lookup yields CDR1 MNHEY and CDR2 SVGAGI. In nucleotides, the CDR3 is TGTGCCAGCAGCCCGGGGGGCGGAGGTGGCTACACCTTC. Its protein is CASSPGGGGGYTF.

The chain recombines TRBV6-1 with TRBJ2-2, with D perhaps given as TRBD1 or TRBD2 (5 bases each). The CDR3 has 15 amino acids. Germline CDR1 MNHNS, CDR2 SASEGT. The V end lost 5 bases, the J end lost 3 bases, and 13 bases lay between the germline ends. The CDR3 here is CASSKPEGYTGELFF. The CDR3 region has the DNA TGTGCCAGCAGTAAACCTGAGGGGTACACCGGGGAGCTGTTTTTT.

This chain connects TRBV28 to TRBJ1-2, with D unresolved. The CDR3 sequence is 14 residues long. Trimming removed 5 bases from V and 8 bases from J, with 18 bases in between. The germline V gene has CDR1 MDHEN and CDR2 SYDVKM. This CDR3 is CASSPPLELAGYTF. CDR3 nucleotide sequence: TGTGCCAGCAGTCCCCCACTCGAATTAGCCGGCTACACCTTC.

The gene calls are TRBV5-4 and TRBJ2-7; 10 nucleotides agree with TRBD1. The germline gives CDR1 SGHNT, CDR2 YYREEE (reference sequence). J lost 7 bases, V lost 4 bases, and 2 bases had no gene match. The CDR3 sequence is 12 residues long. The CDR3 loop is CASSQDRGEQYF. The CDR3 DNA is TGTGCCAGCAGCCAGGACAGGGGGGAGCAGTACTTC.

The J gene is TRBJ2-2, the V gene TRBV7-9, with 8 nucleotides matching TRBD2. The CDR3 has 15 residues. Looked up from germline, CDR1 is SEHNR and CDR2 is FQNEAQ (reference sequence). Germline trimming cut 5 bases from V and 4 bases from J; bases unmatched to any gene: 6. The CDR3 sequence: CASSLVAGITGELFF. As DNA, the CDR3 is TGTGCCAGCAGCCTCGTAGCGGGAATCACCGGGGAGCTGTTTTTT.

V and J are TRBV9 and TRBJ2-5; D possibly uses TRBD1 or TRBD2 (5 bases each). The germline gives CDR1 SGDLS, CDR2 YYNGEE. There are 13 residues in the CDR3. Trimming shortened V by 4 bases and J by 5 bases, and 12 bases separated the two germline ends. The CDR3 DNA sequence: TGTGCCAGCAGCTCGGGACGTAGGGAGACCCAGTACTTC. It yields the protein CASSSGRRETQYF.

The gene calls are TRBV19 and TRBJ2-5; TRBD1 matches 10 bases. V lost 3 bases, J lost 5 bases, and 6 bases stayed unmatched. This CDR3 contains 15 residues. The germline gives CDR1 LNHDA, CDR2 SQIVND (reference sequence). As DNA, the CDR3 is TGTGCCAGTAGTATGGGGACAGGGGTTGTCGAGACCCAGTACTTC. Its translation: CASSMGTGVVETQYF.

The chain is built from TRBV10-2 and TRBJ1-4, with a possible D match to TRBD1 (5 bases). This CDR3 comprises 14 residues. CDR1 WSHSY and CDR2 SAAADI come from the germline V gene. V dropped 2 bases and J dropped 5 bases, with 9 bases sitting between them. CDR3 in DNA: TGCGCCAGCAGTGAGGGGGCGATGAATGAAAAACTGTTTTTT. Its translation: CASSEGAMNEKLFF.